A selection of T cell receptor beta chains follows, all from one sample in a study of vaccination and CD4 T cells after COVID-19. TCRdb independently ran MiXCR on the PCR reads; one entry per CDR3 protein. Of about 13,000 distinct CDR3 sequences in the sample, 58% were seen once. Their antigens remain unidentified. The sample in question was cultured CD4+ T cells from blood, obtained after SARS-CoV-2 vaccination. The receptors shown here come from a human donor with COVID-19. The CDR3 runs from the conserved cysteine through the conserved F or W. The D gene is left open where the match is weak. Size tells how often a clone was seen (once, few, many) or the class of an expanded clone, and some rows leave it out.

TRBD2	TRBV29-1	once	TRBJ2-5	CSPKRAGEETQYF	TGCAGCCCCAAAAGAGCGGGGGAAGAGACCCAGTACTTC
TRBD1	TRBV6-2/TRBV6-3	NA	TRBJ1-2	CAIHDRGDGYTF	TGTGCCATCCATGACAGGGGCGATGGCTACACCTTC
TRBD1	TRBV11-3	NA	TRBJ1-1	CASSLRDRGRNTEAFF	TGTGCCAGCAGCCTCCGGGACAGGGGTAGGAACACTGAAGCTTTCTTT
TRBD1	TRBV15	few	TRBJ1-2	CATSIGGQGFYGYTF	TGTGCCACCAGCATAGGGGGACAGGGCTTCTATGGCTACACCTTC
NA	TRBV11-2	NA	TRBJ2-5	CASSLDRVIAETQYF	TGTGCCAGCAGCTTAGACAGGGTGATAGCGGAGACCCAGTACTTC
NA	TRBV27	few	TRBJ2-5	CASSLGQGKYETQYF	TGTGCCAGCAGTTTAGGTCAGGGCAAGTATGAGACCCAGTACTTC
TRBD1	TRBV2	NA	TRBJ1-2	CASKLDRLANYGYTF	TGTGCCAGCAAGCTGGACAGGTTAGCTAACTATGGCTACACCTTC
NA	TRBV18	NA	TRBJ1-1	CASSRDKNTEAFF	TGTGCCAGCTCACGGGACAAGAACACTGAAGCTTTCTTT
TRBD1	TRBV20-1	few	TRBJ1-3	CSAPIGTASGNTIYF	TGCAGTGCTCCTATTGGGACAGCCTCTGGAAACACCATATATTTT
NA	TRBV20-1	few	TRBJ1-5	CSASRVNQPQHF	TGCAGTGCTAGCCGGGTAAATCAGCCCCAGCATTTT
NA	TRBV27	NA	TRBJ1-3	CASSSPGNTIYF	TGTGCCAGCAGTTCACCAGGAAACACCATATATTTT